This TCR beta chain was observed in a study of cytomegalovirus exposure and HLA in healthy donors. The overall study: Of the donors genotyped, about 390 in all, about 80% fell in the Caucasian-associated ancestry cluster. Study results and limitations: Most CMV-associated TCR beta chains appeared HLA-restricted in a later analysis. A later analysis reported that several of the most significant clusters appeared to be linked to common viral pathogens, among them Epstein-Barr virus.

PCR employed 60 Vbeta and 13 Jbeta primers. In the original processing: The authors later counted roughly 87 million unique TCR beta chains, 9 million to 14 million of them shared. The repertoire was sequenced with immunoSEQ multiplex PCR; TCRdb's copy has only in-frame clones and lacks some. Clonal size and the V and J genes are those of that table, whereas D and trimming came from the DNA. The profile covers more than 110,000 clones, with around 85% appearing a single time and 1.2% taken by the ten largest. About this clone itself: Its target is unknown. The sample has other DNA sequences that encode this CDR3 too.

Per germline, CDR1 SGHRS and CDR2 YFSETQ. After removal of 0 bases from V and 2 bases from J, the junction contained 4 bases not matched to a gene. The CDR3 loop spans 16 amino acids. The clonotype originates from a female donor in good health and CMV-seronegative. The source material was PBMCs. This chain uses TRBV5-1 with TRBJ2-3, with 9 bases identical to TRBD1. CDR3 sequence reads: CASSLAGQGPTDTQYF. DNA of the CDR3: TGCGCCAGCAGCTTGGCTGGACAGGGGCCCACAGATACGCAGTATTTT.